These T cell receptor beta chains were read from a single sample in a study of blood T cell repertoires in COVID-19. Some clones are missing from TCRdb's copy, which holds only in-frame ones; the method was immunoSEQ multiplex PCR. The sample gives about 290,000 clones, roughly 90% of which show up once; 11% is in the top ten. Sequencing used peripheral blood. These TCRs come from a woman aged 25 to 39 with COVID-19, enrolled during active disease. The CDR3 runs from the conserved cysteine through the conserved F or W. Fields, in order: V gene, D gene, clone size, J gene, CDR3 DNA, CDR3 protein. A D gene is named only where the DNA matches it firmly. Expanded clones are given a class, and other clones once, few, many or no size at all.

TRBV7-9	.	.	TRBJ2-5	TGTGCCAGCAGCCCTCCCCCGCAAGAGACCCAGTACTTC	CASSPPPQETQYF
TRBV29-1	.	.	TRBJ2-7	TGCAGCGTGCCAATTGGGGAGAGCGAGCAGTACTTC	CSVPIGESEQYF
TRBV2	TRBD1	.	TRBJ2-3	TGTGCCAGCACTCTCTCGGGACAGGGCGTCGATACGCAGTATTTT	CASTLSGQGVDTQYF
TRBV28	TRBD1	.	TRBJ1-5	TGTGCCAGCAGTTCTACGGGACAGGGAACCTATAGCAATCAGCCCCAGCATTTT	CASSSTGQGTYSNQPQHF
TRBV7-6	.	.	TRBJ2-7	TGTGCCAGCAGCTTAGTTTCTGGGCGTTCCTCCTACGAGCAGTACTTC	CASSLVSGRSSYEQYF
TRBV18	TRBD1	.	TRBJ2-7	TGTGCCAGCTCCTCTCCGGGGACAGCCCTCGAGCAGTACTTC	CASSSPGTALEQYF
TRBV3-1/TRBV3-2	TRBD1	.	TRBJ2-1	TGTGCCAGCAGCCACTCAGGACAGGGAGACGAGTTCTTC	CASSHSGQGDEFF
TRBV12-3/TRBV12-4	.	.	TRBJ1-2	TGTGCCAGCAGTCCCGGTTGGAACTATGGCTACACCTTC	CASSPGWNYGYTF
TRBV5-1	.	.	TRBJ2-5	TGCGCCAGTACGGGGGTAAAAGAGACCCAGTACTTC	CASTGVKETQYF
TRBV29-1	TRBD1	once	TRBJ1-2	TGCAGCGTGCTTCCCCGGGACAGGGAGTATGGCTACACCTTC	CSVLPRDREYGYTF
TRBV3-1/TRBV3-2	.	once	TRBJ1-1	TGTGCCAGCAGCCACACCTCCAGGGGATTGGGGGAAGCTTTCTTT	CASSHTSRGLGEAFF
TRBV4-2	TRBD2	.	TRBJ2-1	TGTGCCAGCAGCCGGCCCGGTAGCGGGGGGGGGAATGAGCAGTTCTTC	CASSRPGSGGGNEQFF
TRBV6-4	TRBD1	.	TRBJ1-1	TGTGCCAGCAGTCCCGATTACGGACAGGCCGGGCGCACTGAAGCTTTCTTT	CASSPDYGQAGRTEAFF
TRBV5-1	TRBD1	.	TRBJ1-1	TGCGCCAGCAGCAATGGGGGACAGGCGAACACTGAAGCTTTCTTT	CASSNGGQANTEAFF
TRBV9	.	.	TRBJ2-3	TGTGCCAGCAGCGTAGAGGCGGCGCGGGGCGGTACGCAGTATTTT	CASSVEAARGGTQYF
TRBV10-1	.	.	TRBJ2-7	TGCGCCACCCGGGCCGGGGGTTCCTACGAGCAGTACTTC	CATRAGGSYEQYF
TRBV5-1	.	.	TRBJ2-5	TGCGCCAGCAGCTTGGCCCCTACTACGGGGGAGACCCAGTACTTC	CASSLAPTTGETQYF
TRBV5-4	TRBD1	.	TRBJ1-2	TGTGCCAGCAGTAGCAGGGGGCGCATCTATGGCTACACCTTC	CASSSRGRIYGYTF
TRBV28	.	.	TRBJ2-7	TGTGCCAGCACCCGAGGCGGGGGCTACTACGAGCAGTACTTC	CASTRGGGYYEQYF
TRBV7-8	.	.	TRBJ2-3	TGTGCCAGCAGCTTGGTGGGTGTGGGGGCGTACACAGATACGCAGTATTTT	CASSLVGVGAYTDTQYF
TRBV28	TRBD1	.	TRBJ2-1	TGTGCCAGCAGTTACCTACCGGGACAGGGCAACAATGAGCAGTTCTTC	CASSYLPGQGNNEQFF
TRBV5-1	TRBD2	.	TRBJ2-2	TGCGCCAGCAGTCCCGGGGTAGGACTAGCGGGCACCGGGGAGCTGTTTTTT	CASSPGVGLAGTGELFF
TRBV3-1/TRBV3-2	.	.	TRBJ2-5	TGTGCCAGCAGCCAAGTCCTGCATCGGGAGACCCAGTACTTC	CASSQVLHRETQYF
TRBV27	.	.	TRBJ1-4	TGTGCCAGCGCGGGTCTTGAGGAAAAACTGTTTTTT	CASAGLEEKLFF
TRBV27	TRBD1	.	TRBJ2-7	TGTGCCAGCAGTGAGATACAGGGGGCGCCCCCCGAGCAGTACTTC	CASSEIQGAPPEQYF
TRBV4-1	TRBD2	.	TRBJ2-3	TGCGCCAGCAGCCAAGGGGTAGCGGGGGCCTACACAGATACGCAGTATTTT	CASSQGVAGAYTDTQYF
TRBV2	TRBD1	.	TRBJ1-6	TGTGCCAGCAGGAAGGGACAGGGGAATTCACCCCTCCACTTT	CASRKGQGNSPLHF
TRBV4-3	TRBD1	.	TRBJ2-2	TGCGCCAGCAGGTACGGGACAGGGAACACCGGGGAGCTGTTTTTT	CASRYGTGNTGELFF
TRBV27	TRBD1	.	TRBJ2-3	TGTGCCAGCAGTTGGGGGACAGGGACAGATACGCAGTATTTT	CASSWGTGTDTQYF
TRBV13	.	.	TRBJ2-5	TGTGCCAGCAGCTCCCCCGGCGTAGCGGAGACCCAGTACTTC	CASSSPGVAETQYF
TRBV6-2/TRBV6-3	TRBD1	.	TRBJ1-5	TGTGCCAGCAGTTACGGACAGGGGTGGCCCCAGCATTTT	CASSYGQGWPQHF
TRBV3-1/TRBV3-2	.	.	TRBJ1-4	TGTGCCAGCAGCCAAGACCGGGAAAAACTGTTTTTT	CASSQDREKLFF
TRBV19	.	.	TRBJ2-1	TGTGCCAGTAGTATCCGAGCTTCACTCTACAATGAGCAGTTCTTC	CASSIRASLYNEQFF
TRBV19	TRBD2	.	TRBJ2-1	TGTGCCAGTAGTAACGGGGGGGCCATCAATGAGCAGTTCTTC	CASSNGGAINEQFF
TRBV19	.	.	TRBJ1-3	TGTGCCAGTAGTATAGATGTCTGGAGCACCATATATTTT	CASSIDVWSTIYF
TRBV6-6	.	once	TRBJ1-2	TGTGCCAGCACGGTTGACGAACGAAGCGTCTATGGCTACACCTTC	CASTVDERSVYGYTF
TRBV6-5	.	.	TRBJ1-5	TGTGCCAGCATCCAGGGTTGGAGTCAGCCCCAGCATTTT	CASIQGWSQPQHF
TRBV19	TRBD2	.	TRBJ2-1	TGTGCCAGTAGTATAGGACTAGCGGGGGGGCAAAATGAGCAGTTCTTC	CASSIGLAGGQNEQFF
TRBV5-1	TRBD1	many	TRBJ2-7	TGCGCCAGCAGCCTCCTTCCGGGACAGTACGAGCAGTACTTC	CASSLLPGQYEQYF
TRBV18	.	few	TRBJ2-7	TGTGCCAGCTCACCACGAGGCAGCCGGAGCTCCTACGAGCAGTACTTC	CASSPRGSRSSYEQYF
TRBV5-1	TRBD2	.	TRBJ2-1	TGCGCCAGCAGTAGCGGGGGGGTCTACAATGAGCAGTTCTTC	CASSSGGVYNEQFF
TRBV2	TRBD1	.	TRBJ1-2	TGTGCCAGCAGAACCGGACAGGGGGCTTATGGCTACACCTTC	CASRTGQGAYGYTF
TRBV28	.	.	TRBJ1-3	TGTGCCAGCAGTTTATTCTCCGGAAACACCATATATTTT	CASSLFSGNTIYF
TRBV7-9	TRBD2	.	TRBJ2-3	TGTGCCAGCAGCTTATCGGGCGGGGGAAGCACAGATACGCAGTATTTT	CASSLSGGGSTDTQYF
TRBV6-5	TRBD1	.	TRBJ1-2	TGTGCCAGCAGTTCCCCAGGGACAGGGCATGGCTACACCTTC	CASSSPGTGHGYTF
TRBV5-1	.	.	TRBJ2-2	TGCGCCAGCTGCAAGAGTTCCGGGAACACCGGGGAGCTGTTTTTT	CASCKSSGNTGELFF
TRBV29-1	TRBD1	.	TRBJ1-4	TGCAGCGTTGGCATGACAGGGCGGAGTGAAAAACTGTTTTTT	CSVGMTGRSEKLFF
TRBV19	.	.	TRBJ1-5	TGTGCCAGTAGTATAGCAGGGCATCAGCCCCAGCATTTT	CASSIAGHQPQHF
TRBV6-1	.	.	TRBJ1-2	TGTGCCAGCAGTGAAGGGGCAGCAACTAACTATGGCTACACCTTC	CASSEGAATNYGYTF
TRBV7-9	TRBD2	once	TRBJ2-3	TGTGCCAGCAGGCAACCACTGACTAGCGGGGGCGGAGATACGCAGTATTTT	CASRQPLTSGGGDTQYF
TRBV24-1	.	.	TRBJ2-1	TGTGCCACCAGCTCCCGGGACAACTCCAATGAGCAGTTCTTC	CATSSRDNSNEQFF
TRBV4-1	.	.	TRBJ2-7	TGCGCCAGCAGCCACTCCTGGGGGCTCTCCTACGAGCAGTACTTC	CASSHSWGLSYEQYF
TRBV28	.	.	TRBJ1-1	TGTGCCAGCAGTTTAAGCCTATGGAACACTGAAGCTTTCTTT	CASSLSLWNTEAFF